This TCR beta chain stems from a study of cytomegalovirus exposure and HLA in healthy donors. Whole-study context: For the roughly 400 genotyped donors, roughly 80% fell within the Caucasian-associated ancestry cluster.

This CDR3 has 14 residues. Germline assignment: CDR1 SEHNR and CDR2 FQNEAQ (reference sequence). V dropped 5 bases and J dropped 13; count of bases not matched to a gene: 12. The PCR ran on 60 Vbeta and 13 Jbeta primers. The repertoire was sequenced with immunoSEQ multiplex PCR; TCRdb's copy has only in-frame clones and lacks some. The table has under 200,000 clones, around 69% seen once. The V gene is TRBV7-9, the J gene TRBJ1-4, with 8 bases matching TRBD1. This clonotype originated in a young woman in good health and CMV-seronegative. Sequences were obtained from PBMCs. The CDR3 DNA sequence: TGTGCCAGCAGCCGCCGGACAGGGAGGGATCTACTGTTTTTT. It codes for CASSRRTGRDLLFF.